Given below is one TCR beta chain in context. This sample was taken from a study of T cell responses to AZD1222 COVID-19 vaccine. Germline V gene sequence: CDR1 MDHEN, CDR2 SYDVKM. The CDR3 totals 16 residues. The V segment lost 6 bases and the J segment 7 bases; nucleotides outside the gene matches: 15. The protocol was immunoSEQ multiplex PCR, while the TCRdb copy is restricted to in-frame clones and leaves out a portion. The sample has 150,000 or so clones; around 90% are singletons. The TCR sequence derives from an adult in good health. Sequences were derived from peripheral blood, sampled on day 0 of AZD1222 vaccination. The chain carries TRBV28 and TRBJ1-5; 7 positions agree with TRBD1. DNA of the CDR3: TGTGCCAGCAGCCCCGGCGTGAGGGGGCCCTGGCAGCCCCAGCATTTT. Its translation is CASSPGVRGPWQPQHF.